A single sample is the source of the 6 T cell receptor beta chains below, sequenced in a study of CD8 T cells in ankylosing spondylitis (dated by TCRdb to 2015 to 2018). Preparation of the library involved 5' RACE. Sequenced on an Illumina HiSeq 2500. TCRdb handled the public reads itself, with Q25 trimming in fastp and clone calling in MiXCR, and kept productive beta chains. Every distinct CDR3 protein forms one entry, paired with its most common genes and DNA. The sample records around 300,000 distinct CDR3 sequences, roughly 14% of which are singletons. The ten largest clones take up 0.95% to 1.4% of the sample. Sequenced material: blood, either unsorted or a sorted T cell fraction (not recorded which). The origin of the receptors is a male donor with ankylosing spondylitis or in good health (not recorded which).

This clonotype appeared a few times. The genes are TRBV29-1 and TRBJ2-4, with 8 positions matching TRBD1. V was pared by 5 bases and J by 3 bases, with 3 bases of the junction left unmatched. Germline assignment: CDR1 SQVTM and CDR2 ANQGSEA. The CDR3 length is 13 residues. CDR3 DNA sequence: TGCAGCGTTCGCGGGACAGGCAAAAACATTCAGTACTTC. This gives the protein CSVRGTGKNIQYF.

The chain joins TRBV20-1 to TRBJ2-3; a possible D gene is TRBD1 (6 bases). CDR3 length: 16 residues. Trimming cost V 0 bases and J 4 bases, with 17 bases left between them. CDR1 and CDR2 (germline): DFQATT, SNEGSKA (reference sequence). CDR3 region: CSARDWGPTSADTQYF. Written as DNA, the CDR3 is TGCAGTGCTAGAGATTGGGGGCCGACCTCGGCAGATACGCAGTATTTT.

The table lists this clonotype with many counts. The rearrangement uses TRBV3-1 and TRBJ2-3; 11 nucleotides align to TRBD2. The CDR3 runs to 16 residues. J gave up 5 bases and V 5 bases, and 9 bases lay outside the gene matches. Germline V gene data show CDR1 as LGHDT and CDR2 as YNNKEL (reference sequence). The CDR3 reads CASSYGLAGRVDTQYF. CDR3 DNA sequence: TGTGCCAGCAGCTACGGACTAGCGGGTCGGGTAGATACGCAGTATTTT.

This clonotype showed up just a few times. This chain joins TRBV11-2 and TRBJ1-2; no reliable D call. This CDR3 comprises 13 residues. Germline-derived CDR1 and CDR2 are SGHAT and FQNNGV. Trimming shortened V by 1 base and J by 7 bases, and 10 bases separated the two germline ends. The CDR3 sequence: CASSLVGSGGYTF. CDR3 nucleotide sequence: TGTGCCAGCAGCTTAGTCGGGTCTGGTGGCTACACCTTC.

The table lists this clonotype with a few counts. DNA for the CDR3: TGTGCCAGCAGTTTACTCGGGGGTGGTGGAAACACCATATATTTT. Its translation is CASSLLGGGGNTIYF. This chain uses TRBV12-3 or TRBV12-4 with TRBJ1-3; perhaps TRBD1 as D (5 bases). This CDR3 has 15 residues. V was shortened by 2 bases and J by 3 bases, with 11 bases between the two germline ends.

This clonotype was seen only a few times. V and J are TRBV6-1 and TRBJ2-6, with TRBD1 identical over 9 bases. The CDR3 has 17 residues. CDR1 MNHNS and CDR2 SASEGT come from the germline V gene. V lost 4 bases and J lost 3; bases outside the gene matches: 7. DNA of the CDR3: TGTGCCAGCAGTGGTCCCGGGACAGGGAATGGGGCCAACGTCCTGACTTTC. This gives the protein CASSGPGTGNGANVLTF.